Listed below are T cell receptor beta chains from one sample, sequenced in a study of cytomegalovirus exposure and HLA in healthy donors. Clones were read by immunoSEQ multiplex PCR, and TCRdb kept only the in-frame ones, dropping some. In the table there are about 160,000 clones, roughly three quarters of which are singletons. The sequenced sample was PBMCs. The receptors stem from a middle-aged man in good health and CMV-seropositive. CDR3s include the opening cysteine and the closing phenylalanine or tryptophan. The D gene is left open where the match is weak. Expanded clones get a size class; other rows say once, few or many, or leave the size out.

V: TRBV7-2
J: TRBJ1-1
size: .
D: .
CDR3: CASSTNIAMNTEAFF
DNA: TGTGCCAGCAGCACCAATATAGCGATGAACACTGAAGCTTTCTTT

V: TRBV11-1
J: TRBJ1-1
size: few
D: TRBD1
CDR3: CASSLEGANRRTEAFF
DNA: TGTGCCAGCAGCCTAGAGGGGGCAAACAGAAGGACTGAAGCTTTCTTT

V: TRBV5-1
J: TRBJ2-7
size: .
D: .
CDR3: CASSSAQAEQYF
DNA: TGCGCCAGCAGCTCTGCCCAGGCCGAGCAGTACTTC

V: TRBV7-9
J: TRBJ2-7
size: .
D: TRBD1
CDR3: CASSSRGPRDKGPSYEQYF
DNA: TGTGCCAGCAGCTCGAGGGGGCCTCGGGACAAAGGACCCTCCTACGAGCAGTACTTC

V: TRBV7-3
J: TRBJ1-1
size: .
D: .
CDR3: CASSPGHSNTEAFF
DNA: TGTGCCAGCAGCCCGGGACACTCGAACACTGAAGCTTTCTTT

V: TRBV6-5
J: TRBJ2-7
size: .
D: .
CDR3: CASSYSSGWEQYF
DNA: TGTGCCAGCAGTTACTCGTCAGGGTGGGAGCAGTACTTC

V: TRBV7-3
J: TRBJ1-1
size: .
D: .
CDR3: CASTTPGNTEAFF
DNA: TGTGCCAGCACCACCCCGGGGAACACTGAAGCTTTCTTT

V: TRBV7-3
J: TRBJ1-1
size: .
D: TRBD1
CDR3: CASSFKGTGAGVGTEAFF
DNA: TGTGCCAGCAGCTTTAAAGGGACAGGGGCGGGCGTGGGCACTGAAGCTTTCTTT

V: TRBV7-2
J: TRBJ2-5
size: few
D: .
CDR3: CASSFLGQGTETQYF
DNA: TGTGCCAGCAGCTTCCTAGGACAAGGCACAGAGACCCAGTACTTC

V: TRBV12-5
J: TRBJ2-4
size: few
D: TRBD1
CDR3: CASGEGQGTKNIQYF
DNA: TGTGCTAGTGGAGAGGGACAGGGAACCAAAAACATTCAGTACTTC

V: TRBV5-1
J: TRBJ1-1
size: .
D: TRBD1
CDR3: CASSLMWQGAQMNTEAFF
DNA: TGCGCCAGCAGCTTGATGTGGCAGGGGGCCCAAATGAACACTGAAGCTTTCTTT

V: TRBV7-8
J: TRBJ2-7
size: .
D: .
CDR3: CASSEMLGAYEQYF
DNA: TGTGCCAGCAGCGAAATGTTGGGGGCTTACGAGCAGTACTTC

V: TRBV7-2
J: TRBJ1-2
size: .
D: .
CDR3: CASSPRGQLGYTF
DNA: TGTGCCAGCAGCCCCCGCGGGCAATTGGGCTACACCTTC

V: TRBV5-4
J: TRBJ2-6
size: .
D: TRBD2
CDR3: CASSPSGGAPGANVLTF
DNA: TGTGCCAGCAGCCCCTCCGGGGGGGCGCCTGGGGCCAACGTCCTGACTTTC

V: TRBV19
J: TRBJ1-1
size: .
D: .
CDR3: CASSIDISGLNTEAFF
DNA: TGTGCCAGTAGTATAGATATCTCAGGGCTGAACACTGAAGCTTTCTTT